Below, 18 T cell receptor beta chains from the same sample are listed, as sequenced in a study of identical twins (dated by TCRdb to 2015 to 2016). The library came from 5' RACE. This sample was sequenced with an Illumina HiSeq 2000. TCRdb took the public reads, trimmed them with fastp at Q25, ran MiXCR for clone calling and kept in-frame beta chains. Every entry covers one CDR3 protein and lists the most common genes and DNA from its rows. This sample lists approximately 410,000 distinct CDR3 sequences; less than 20% were detected once. The top ten constitute around 12% of the sample. Sequenced: naive T cells sorted from blood. The cell subset or site label here, explained by the study, means: cells isolated with a human naive T-cell isolation kit. All receptors come from a man in his fifties in good health.

The chain uses TRBV28 and TRBJ1-4; D is unclear. V was trimmed by 1 base and J by 4 bases, leaving 7 bases between them. This CDR3 spans 14 amino acids. Looked up from germline, CDR1 is MDHEN and CDR2 is SYDVKM. The CDR3, as DNA: TGTGCCAGCAGTTTATACAGTAGTAATGAAAAACTGTTTTTT. This gives the protein CASSLYSSNEKLFF.

This chain links TRBV10-3 with TRBJ2-7, with D perhaps matching TRBD2 (6 bases). This CDR3 contains 15 residues. Trimming shortened V by 6 bases and J by 2 bases, and 17 bases separated the two germline ends. The germline CDR1 and CDR2 sequences are ENHRY and SYGVKD. This chain's CDR3 is CAIRATGGTPYEQYF. The CDR3 coding sequence is TGTGCCATCAGGGCTACTGGCGGGACCCCCTACGAGCAGTACTTC.

Comments on this clonotype: No conserved phenylalanine or tryptophan ends this CDR3, so it is likely a read error. This chain connects TRBV19 to TRBJ2-1, with 7 nucleotides matching TRBD1. The CDR3 length is 14 residues. Germline V gives CDR1 LNHDA, CDR2 SQIVND (reference sequence). V trimming: 6 bases; J trimming: 4 bases; junction bases outside the gene matches: 6. CDR3 DNA: TGTGCCAGTAGAGACGGGACAGCTTACAATGAGCAGTTCTTG. Protein product: CASRDGTAYNEQFL.

In nucleotides, the CDR3 is TGTGCCAGCAGCTTCCCTCCCGGGGAGCTGTTTTTT. Amino acids: CASSFPPGELFF. The chain joins TRBV7-8 to TRBJ2-2, with D unclear. V was pared by 3 bases and J by 6 bases, with 5 bases between. This CDR3 spans 12 amino acids. Per germline, CDR1 SGHVS and CDR2 FQNEAQ. Combining the CDR3 with reference TRBV7-8 and TRBJ2-2 gives the whole variable domain GAGVSQSPRYKVAKRGQDVALRCDPISGHVSLFWYQQALGQGPEFLTYFQNEAQLDKSGLPSDRFFAERPEGSVSTLKIQRTQQEDSAVYLCASSFPPGELFFGEGSRLTVL.

The chain links TRBV11-2 to TRBJ2-5, with 8 bases fitting TRBD2. With V trimmed by 0 bases and J by 5 bases, 11 bases remained unmatched. This CDR3 spans 17 amino acids. CDR1 and CDR2 from the germline V gene are SGHAT and FQNNGV. CDR3 amino acids: CASSLDMREEKGETQYF. CDR3 in DNA: TGTGCCAGCAGCTTAGATATGCGGGAGGAGAAGGGCGAGACCCAGTACTTC.

The J gene is TRBJ2-1, the V gene TRBV20-1; 7 nucleotides line up with TRBD2. Germline V gives CDR1 DFQATT, CDR2 SNEGSKA (reference sequence). V was clipped by 3 bases and J by 6 bases; unmatched bases: 14. The CDR3 loop spans 16 amino acids. CDR3 DNA: TGCAGTGCTAGCCCGGGGGGTGCGGGGAGAAGCAATGAGCAGTTCTTC. Encoded protein: CSASPGGAGRSNEQFF.

This clonotype appeared a few times. The chain carries TRBV20-1 and TRBJ2-3, with TRBD2 as a possible D gene (6 bases). CDR3 length equals 15 residues. V lost 1 base to trimming and J lost 2 bases, with 13 bases between them. The germline gives CDR1 DFQATT, CDR2 SNEGSKA (reference sequence). The CDR3 sequence is CSARVLAGITDTQYF. CDR3 bases: TGCAGTGCTAGAGTTTTGGCGGGGATCACAGATACGCAGTATTTT.

This clonotype was found a few times. The V gene is TRBV6-2 or TRBV6-3, the J gene TRBJ1-2; TRBD1 is a possible D gene (5 bases). The germline gives CDR1 MNHEY, CDR2 SVGEGT. The V gene lost 6 bases and the J gene lost 1 base, with 15 bases spanning the gap. This CDR3 comprises 15 residues. This chain's CDR3 is CASRKTGTVNYGYTF. The CDR3 DNA sequence: TGTGCCAGCAGAAAAACCGGGACGGTTAACTATGGCTACACCTTC.

In this sample, this clonotype turned up many times. The chain links TRBV6-1 to TRBJ2-1; D remains ambiguous. This CDR3 contains 13 residues. V was shortened by 10 bases and J by 9 bases, with 19 bases between the two germline ends. Germline CDR1 and CDR2: MNHNS and SASEGT. Here the CDR3 DNA reads TGTGCCACCCTGGCCCTCCAATACGGTGAGCAGTTCTTC. Translated, it gives CATLALQYGEQFF.

Only a few counts were recorded for this clonotype. As DNA, the CDR3 is TGTGCCAGCAGTTTATTTGAGGGTCACAATGAGCAGTTCTTC. Encoded protein: CASSLFEGHNEQFF. The chain carries TRBV12-3 or TRBV12-4 and TRBJ2-1; D is perhaps TRBD2 (5 bases). CDR3 length: 14 residues. V was clipped by 2 bases and J by 5 bases, with 10 bases between them.

The V and J genes are TRBV12-3 or TRBV12-4 and TRBJ2-2, with 10 bases matching TRBD1. This CDR3 has 15 amino acids. V trimming: 8 bases; J trimming: 5 bases; junction bases outside the gene matches: 8. CDR3 protein: CASSPGTGATGELFF. The CDR3 coding sequence is TGTGCCAGCTCCCCCGGGACAGGGGCGACCGGGGAGCTGTTTTTT.

This clonotype appeared a few times. The rearrangement links TRBV4-1 to TRBJ2-1; D remains unclear. The CDR3 runs 13 residues. Germline lookup yields CDR1 MGHRA and CDR2 YSYEKL. V was trimmed by 1 base and J by 5 bases, leaving 6 bases between them. The CDR3 DNA sequence: TGCGCCAGCAGCCAAGTTAGAAACAATGAGCAGTTCTTC. This sequence encodes CASSQVRNNEQFF.

The rearrangement uses TRBV5-1 and TRBJ2-3, with 7 bases lining up with TRBD1. Germline assignment: CDR1 SGHRS and CDR2 YFSETQ. This CDR3 is built from 14 residues. Trimming took 5 bases from V and 6 from J; bases not matched to a gene: 9. DNA for the CDR3: TGCGCCAGCAGATTGACAGGGTACGCGGATACGCAGTATTTT. This codes for CASRLTGYADTQYF.

This clonotype was recorded many times. The chain joins TRBV12-3 or TRBV12-4 to TRBJ2-7, with TRBD1 matching 11 bases. V gave up 6 bases and J gave up 4 bases; unmatched junction bases: 5. The CDR3 spans 14 residues. This CDR3 reads CASRPGTGGYEQYF. The DNA for the CDR3 is TGTGCCAGCAGGCCCGGGACAGGGGGTTACGAGCAGTACTTC.

The J gene is TRBJ2-6, the V gene TRBV6-8; tentative D call: TRBD2 (5 bases). The CDR3 extends over 20 amino acids. With 5 bases removed from V and 0 bases from J, the gap between germline ends came to 23 bases. In germline, CDR1 is MNHGY, CDR2 SAAAGT. CDR3 sequence (DNA): TGTGCCAGCAGTACCCAACCCAAGAAGCGGACCTGCTCTGGGGCCAACGTCCTGACTTTC. This sequence encodes CASSTQPKKRTCSGANVLTF.

This clonotype was picked up many times. The chain combines TRBV20-1 with TRBJ2-1; D possibly corresponds to TRBD2 (7 bases). Germline V gene data show CDR1 as DFQATT and CDR2 as SNEGSKA (reference sequence). Trimming removed 5 bases at V and 8 bases at J, with 16 bases between. The CDR3 length is 13 residues. CDR3 bases: TGCAGTGCTGCCGCGGGGGCGGTCCATGAGCAGTTCTTC. It yields the protein CSAAAGAVHEQFF.

This clonotype has only a few counts. The chain recombines TRBV6-5 with TRBJ2-3; 11 bases are shared with TRBD2. Trimming cost V 4 bases and J 0 bases; bases outside gene matches: 6. Germline V CDR1 and CDR2: MNHEY, SVGAGI. The CDR3 sequence is 17 residues long. The CDR3 DNA sequence: TGTGCCAGCAGTTTCTCAACTAGCGGGAGTAGCACAGATACGCAGTATTTT. This translates into CASSFSTSGSSTDTQYF.

This clonotype has a handful of counts. J is TRBJ2-7 and V is TRBV4-1; perhaps TRBD1 as D (5 bases). CDR3 length equals 13 residues. CDR1 MGHRA and CDR2 YSYEKL come from the germline V gene. V lost 1 base and J lost 6, with 10 bases in between. CDR3 loop: CASSQVWGAEQYF. The CDR3 DNA follows: TGCGCCAGCAGCCAAGTCTGGGGCGCCGAGCAGTACTTC.